This T cell receptor (beta chain) stems from a study of CD8 T cell repertoires and HIV-1 epitope variants (dated by TCRdb to the early 2020s). General notes on the study: T cells were stimulated in separate culture wells with each of twenty-five peptides representing autologous and known Gag and Nef epitope variants. Control conditions included a CMV, EBV and flu peptide pool, the Ebola AY9 epitope as negative control, and a no-peptide well. Tested epitopes included three Gag epitope families and Nef HW9 and YT9. A total of 83 T cell cultures were run, with each culture condition done in triplicate except for one peptide, which was done in duplicate. A 1M T cell aliquot was kept as an uncultured baseline condition, separate from the 80 or so T cell cultures. Cultures ran for around 10 days in IMDM with gentamicin, with half-media changes on days 3 and 7 adding IL-2, IL-7 and IL-15. Using the EasySep Human T Cell Enrichment Kit, T cells were enriched and then co-cultured with an equal number of autologous T cell-negative cells acting as antigen-presenting cells. The paper as a whole reports these results and caveats: About five clonotypes recognized the Nef KF9 family and one clonotype recognized the HW9 family, while no responses to the TAALDMSHF plasma variant were seen. Only TCR beta chains were identified by the assay, and proliferation to antigen, not T cell function or cytokine profile, was indicated. Of the nine antigen-specific TCR beta clonotypes identified, roughly 6 appeared cross-reactive for autologous or known escape epitope variants.

Concerning this clone: Its antigen remains undetermined. No per-base quality is available; no much larger clone lies one base away.

The EasySep Human CD8+ T Cell Enrichment Kit was used on day 10 to isolate CD8+ T cells from every culture. Sequencing of TCR beta CDR3 regions was done on the immunoSEQ platform at survey depth. The QIAamp DNA micro kit was used to extract genomic DNA from every cultured and uncultured CD8+ T cell population. In the original analysis: Any sample with under 5,000 productive reads was excluded, and this exclusion removed about 7% of the roughly 75 cultures stimulated with HIV peptides. A MANAFEST web app trimmed sequences to CDR3 and removed nonproductive sequences, CDR3s under 5 amino acids, and those not starting C or ending F/W. To count as antigen-specific, a clonotype had to be expanded in at least 2 of 3 replicates compared with the no-peptide control at FDR 0.01, and only within one epitope family. A frequency at least fivefold higher than in wells stimulated with peptides from other epitope families was additionally required for specific clonotypes. As stored in TCRdb, this immuneACCESS dataset retains in-frame rearrangements with V and J assigned. A fraction of the clones does not appear; measured against another copy, unresolved V genes explain less than half of the discrepancy, and the remainder lacks a known reason. V and J calls and clone size follow that table, whereas D and trimming were derived from the DNA. The sample has 5,500 to 7,000 clones on record, less than 65% of them singletons. The ten top clones hold more than 35% of the sample.

The germline V gene supplies CDR1 MDHEN and CDR2 SYDVKM. At the junction V is shortened by 2 bases and J by 7 bases, with 6 bases in between. The CDR3 sequence holds 11 residues, the cysteine and phenylalanine included. The only DNA kept is the CDR3, 33 bases in frame from the first base. The receptor was derived from a male donor with HIV. The V and J genes are TRBV28 and TRBJ2-7; the D element might be TRBD1 or TRBD2, as each aligns at 5 bases. The sample was cultured CD8+ T cells derived from PBMCs. CDR3 loop: CASSLGGEQYF. The nucleotides read TGTGCCAGCAGTTTAGGGGGAGAGCAGTACTTC.